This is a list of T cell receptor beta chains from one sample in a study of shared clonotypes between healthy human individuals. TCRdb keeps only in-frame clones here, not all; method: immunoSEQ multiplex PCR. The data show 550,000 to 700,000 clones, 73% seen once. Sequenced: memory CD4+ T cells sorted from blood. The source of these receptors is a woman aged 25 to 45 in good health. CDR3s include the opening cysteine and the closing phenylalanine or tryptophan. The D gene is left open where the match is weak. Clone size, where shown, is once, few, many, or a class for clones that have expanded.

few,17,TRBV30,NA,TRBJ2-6,CAWSSSGLISGANVLTF,TGTGCCTGGAGTTCCTCGGGACTGATCTCTGGGGCCAACGTCCTGACTTTC
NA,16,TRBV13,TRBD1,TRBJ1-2,CASSLGPTGGGYGYTF,TGTGCCAGCAGCCTAGGTCCGACAGGGGGCGGCTATGGCTACACCTTC
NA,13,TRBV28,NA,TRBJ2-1,CASSRLAGNEQFF,TGTGCCAGCAGTCGTTTGGCGGGGAATGAGCAGTTCTTC
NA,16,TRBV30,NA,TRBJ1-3,CAWSVQLSVSGNTIYF,TGTGCCTGGAGTGTACAGCTCTCCGTCTCTGGAAACACCATATATTTT
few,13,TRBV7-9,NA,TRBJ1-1,CASSLNPGQEAFF,TGTGCCAGCAGCTTAAACCCCGGACAGGAAGCTTTCTTT
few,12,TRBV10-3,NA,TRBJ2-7,CATSGAGDEQYF,TGTGCCACCTCCGGGGCCGGGGACGAGCAGTACTTC
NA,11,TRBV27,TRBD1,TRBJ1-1,CASSYGQVSVF,TGTGCCAGCAGTTACGGACAGGTCTCCGTCTTT
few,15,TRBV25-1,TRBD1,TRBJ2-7,CASSESWGQSYEQYF,TGTGCCAGCAGTGAATCTTGGGGACAGTCCTACGAGCAGTACTTC
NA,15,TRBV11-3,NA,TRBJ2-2,CASSTGTAGTGELFF,TGTGCCAGCAGCACAGGGACCGCGGGGACCGGGGAGCTGTTTTTT
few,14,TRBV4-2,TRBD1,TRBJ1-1,CASSPRGGATEAFF,TGTGCCAGCAGCCCCAGGGGGGGGGCCACTGAAGCTTTCTTT
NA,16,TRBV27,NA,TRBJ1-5,CASSSRLGSSNQPQHF,TGTGCCAGCAGCTCTAGATTGGGCTCTAGCAATCAGCCCCAGCATTTT
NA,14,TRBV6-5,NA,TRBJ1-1,CASSYSAGRTEAFF,TGTGCCAGCAGTTACTCAGCGGGGCGAACTGAAGCTTTCTTT
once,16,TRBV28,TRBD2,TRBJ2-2,CASSLVAGGPGGELFF,TGTGCCAGCAGTTTGGTAGCGGGAGGGCCCGGCGGGGAGCTGTTTTTT
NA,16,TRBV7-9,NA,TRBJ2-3,CASSLAGQPSTDTQYF,TGTGCCAGCAGCTTAGCGGGTCAACCGAGCACAGATACGCAGTATTTT
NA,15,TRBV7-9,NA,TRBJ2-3,CASSPYGGSTDTQYF,TGTGCCAGCAGTCCCTATGGCGGGAGCACAGATACGCAGTATTTT
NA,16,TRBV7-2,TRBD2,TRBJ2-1,CASSLSGTSIYNEQFF,TGTGCCAGCAGCTTAAGCGGGACTAGTATCTACAATGAGCAGTTCTTC
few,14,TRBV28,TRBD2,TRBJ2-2,CAGRTSGNTGELFF,TGTGCCGGCAGGACTAGCGGAAACACCGGGGAGCTGTTTTTT
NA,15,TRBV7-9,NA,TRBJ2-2,CASSLARSGTGELFF,TGTGCCAGCAGCTTAGCCAGGTCGGGCACCGGGGAGCTGTTTTTT
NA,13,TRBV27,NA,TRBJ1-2,CASSFWRNYGYTF,TGTGCCAGCAGTTTTTGGCGGAACTATGGCTACACCTTC
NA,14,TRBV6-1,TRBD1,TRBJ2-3,CASRRTGWTDTQYF,TGTGCCAGCAGAAGGACAGGGTGGACAGATACGCAGTATTTT
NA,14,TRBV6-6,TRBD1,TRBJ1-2,CASRATGASSGYTF,TGTGCCAGCAGAGCGACAGGGGCGTCTTCGGGCTACACCTTC
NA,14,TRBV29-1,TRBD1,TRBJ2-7,CSVDGTGGLDEQYF,TGCAGCGTTGATGGGACAGGGGGCCTCGACGAGCAGTACTTC
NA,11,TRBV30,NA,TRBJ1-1,CAHSRGPEAFF,TGTGCCCACTCACGGGGGCCAGAAGCTTTCTTT
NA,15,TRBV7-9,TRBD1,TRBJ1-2,CASSSGTGHNYGYTF,TGTGCCAGCAGCTCTGGGACAGGACATAACTATGGCTACACCTTC
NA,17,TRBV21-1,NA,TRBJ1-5,CASSKCGGDRVDQPQHF,TGTGCCAGCAGCAAATGCGGGGGGGACAGGGTGGATCAGCCCCAGCATTTT
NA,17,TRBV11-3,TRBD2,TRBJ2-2,CASSPGGQRESTGELFF,TGTGCCAGCAGCCCCGGCGGGCAGCGGGAGAGCACCGGGGAGCTGTTTTTT
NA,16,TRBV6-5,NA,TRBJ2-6,CASSYSGGSGANVLTF,TGTGCCAGCAGTTACTCCGGGGGCTCTGGGGCCAACGTCCTGACTTTC
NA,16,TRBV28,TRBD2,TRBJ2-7,CASSPLRTSPSGEQYF,TGTGCCAGCAGTCCCCTCCGGACTAGCCCGTCTGGCGAGCAGTACTTC
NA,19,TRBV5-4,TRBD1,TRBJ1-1,CASSLPLGTGGSPNTEAFF,TGTGCCAGCAGCTTGCCCCTCGGGACAGGGGGAAGCCCGAACACTGAAGCTTTCTTT
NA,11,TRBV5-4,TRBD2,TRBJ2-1,CATGLAGVQFF,TGTGCCACCGGACTAGCGGGAGTGCAGTTCTTC
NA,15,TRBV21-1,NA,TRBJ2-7,CASSKRSGRLNEQYF,TGTGCCAGCAGCAAACGGAGCGGGAGACTGAACGAGCAGTACTTC
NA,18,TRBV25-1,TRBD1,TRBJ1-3,CASSESSGTGESGNTIYF,TGTGCCAGCAGTGAATCGAGTGGGACAGGGGAGTCTGGAAACACCATATATTTT
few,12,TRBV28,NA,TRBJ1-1,CASSWGGTEAFF,TGTGCCAGCAGTTGGGGGGGGACTGAAGCTTTCTTT
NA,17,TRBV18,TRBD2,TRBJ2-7,CASSPYARTSDSYEQYF,TGTGCCAGCTCCCCCTACGCCAGGACTAGCGATTCCTACGAGCAGTACTTC
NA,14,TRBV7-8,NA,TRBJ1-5,CASSLGSGNQPQHF,TGTGCCAGCAGCTTAGGGTCCGGTAATCAGCCCCAGCATTTT
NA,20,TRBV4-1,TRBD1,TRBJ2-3,CASSRLPGTGGKALRDTQYF,TGCGCCAGCAGCCGACTACCCGGGACAGGGGGTAAGGCCCTTAGGGATACGCAGTATTTT
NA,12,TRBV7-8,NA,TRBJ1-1,CASSLARFEAFF,TGTGCCAGCAGCTTAGCGAGATTTGAAGCTTTCTTT
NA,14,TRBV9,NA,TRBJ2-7,CASSPDSEPYEQYF,TGTGCCAGCAGCCCGGACAGTGAACCCTACGAGCAGTACTTC
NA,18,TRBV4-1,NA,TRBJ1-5,CASSQLDSGLYSNQPQHF,TGCGCCAGCAGCCAGCTGGACAGTGGACTTTATAGCAATCAGCCCCAGCATTTT
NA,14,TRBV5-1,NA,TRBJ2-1,CASSWAGPNNEQFF,TGCGCCAGCAGCTGGGCGGGACCCAACAATGAGCAGTTCTTC
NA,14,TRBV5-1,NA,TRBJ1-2,CASSLRGAGDGYTF,TGCGCCAGCAGCTTGAGGGGCGCCGGGGATGGCTACACCTTC
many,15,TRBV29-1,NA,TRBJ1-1,CSVLGSFGMNTEAFF,TGCAGCGTCCTTGGAAGTTTCGGGATGAACACTGAAGCTTTCTTT
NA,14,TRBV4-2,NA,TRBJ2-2,CASRRGMNTGELFF,TGTGCCAGCAGACGGGGGATGAACACCGGGGAGCTGTTTTTT
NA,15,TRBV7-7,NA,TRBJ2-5,CASSSGGGGYETQYF,TGTGCCAGCAGCAGCGGCGGAGGCGGATATGAGACCCAGTACTTC
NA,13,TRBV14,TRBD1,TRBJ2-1,CASSRDRGLLKFF,TGTGCCAGCAGCCGAGACAGGGGGCTACTGAAGTTCTTC
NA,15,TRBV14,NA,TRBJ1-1,CASSHEAVGVTEAFF,TGTGCCAGCAGCCACGAGGCCGTGGGCGTCACTGAAGCTTTCTTT